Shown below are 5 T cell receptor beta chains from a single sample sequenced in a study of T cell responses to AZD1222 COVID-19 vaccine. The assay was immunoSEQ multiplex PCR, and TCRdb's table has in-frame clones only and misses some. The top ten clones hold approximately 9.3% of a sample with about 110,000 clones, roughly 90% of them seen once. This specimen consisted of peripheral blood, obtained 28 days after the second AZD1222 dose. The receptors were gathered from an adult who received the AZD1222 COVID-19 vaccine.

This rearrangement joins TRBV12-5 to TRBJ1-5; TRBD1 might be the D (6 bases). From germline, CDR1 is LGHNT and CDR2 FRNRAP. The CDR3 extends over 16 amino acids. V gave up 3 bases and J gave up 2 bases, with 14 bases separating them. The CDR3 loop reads CASGLPTGTGNQPQHF. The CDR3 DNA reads TGTGCTAGTGGTTTACCTACAGGGACGGGCAATCAGCCCCAGCATTTT.

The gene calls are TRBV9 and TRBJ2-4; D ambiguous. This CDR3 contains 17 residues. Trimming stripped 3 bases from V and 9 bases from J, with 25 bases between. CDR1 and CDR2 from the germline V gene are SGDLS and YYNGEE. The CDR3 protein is CASSDSLSGWDSAIQYF. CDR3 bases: TGTGCCAGCAGCGACTCTTTAAGTGGGTGGGATTCGGCCATTCAGTACTTC.

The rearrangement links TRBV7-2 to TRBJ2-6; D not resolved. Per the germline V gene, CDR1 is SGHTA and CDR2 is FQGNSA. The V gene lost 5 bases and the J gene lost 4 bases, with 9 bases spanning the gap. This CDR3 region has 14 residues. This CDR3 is CASSPAAGANVLTF. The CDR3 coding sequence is TGTGCCAGCAGCCCCGCGGCCGGGGCCAACGTCCTGACTTTC.

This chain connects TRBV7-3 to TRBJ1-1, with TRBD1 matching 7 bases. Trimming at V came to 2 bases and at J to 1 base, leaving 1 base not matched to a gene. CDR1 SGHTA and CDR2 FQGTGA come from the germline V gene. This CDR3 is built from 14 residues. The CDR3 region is CASSLGTANTEAFF. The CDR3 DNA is TGTGCCAGCAGCTTAGGGACAGCGAACACTGAAGCTTTCTTT.

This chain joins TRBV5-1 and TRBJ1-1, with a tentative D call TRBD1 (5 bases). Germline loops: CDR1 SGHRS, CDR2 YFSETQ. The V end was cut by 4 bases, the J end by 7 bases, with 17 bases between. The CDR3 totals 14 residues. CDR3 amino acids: CASSRWGGADEAFF. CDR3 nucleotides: TGCGCCAGCAGCCGTTGGGGCGGGGCGGATGAAGCTTTCTTT.